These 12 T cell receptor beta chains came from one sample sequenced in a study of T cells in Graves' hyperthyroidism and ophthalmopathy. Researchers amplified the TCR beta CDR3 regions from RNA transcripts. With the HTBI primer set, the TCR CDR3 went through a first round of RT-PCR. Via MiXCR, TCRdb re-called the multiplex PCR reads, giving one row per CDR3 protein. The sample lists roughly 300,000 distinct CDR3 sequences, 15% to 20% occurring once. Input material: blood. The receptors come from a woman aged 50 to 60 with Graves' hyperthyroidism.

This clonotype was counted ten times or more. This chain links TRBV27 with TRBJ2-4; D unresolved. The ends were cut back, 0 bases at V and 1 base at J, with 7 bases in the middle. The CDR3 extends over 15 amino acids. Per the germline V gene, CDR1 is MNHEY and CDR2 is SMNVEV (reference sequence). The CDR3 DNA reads TGTGCCAGCAGTTTATCCGTTATGGCCAAAAACATTCAGTACTTC. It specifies CASSLSVMAKNIQYF.

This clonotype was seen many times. The DNA of the CDR3 is TGCAGCGTTGTCGCAGGAACTAATGAAAAACTGTTTTTT. Protein product: CSVVAGTNEKLFF. The chain employs TRBV29-1 and TRBJ1-4, with D uncertain. The CDR3 runs to 13 residues. CDR1 is SQVTM and CDR2 is ANQGSEA in the germline V gene. Trimming took 4 bases from V and 1 from J, leaving 7 bases between them. The full variable domain, with the rest looked up from reference TRBV29-1 and TRBJ1-4, is SAVISQKPSRDICQRGTSLTIQCQVDSQVTMMFWYRQQPGQSLTLIATANQGSEATYESGFVIDKFPISRPNLTFSTLTVSNMSPEDSSIYLCSVVAGTNEKLFFGSGTQLSVL.

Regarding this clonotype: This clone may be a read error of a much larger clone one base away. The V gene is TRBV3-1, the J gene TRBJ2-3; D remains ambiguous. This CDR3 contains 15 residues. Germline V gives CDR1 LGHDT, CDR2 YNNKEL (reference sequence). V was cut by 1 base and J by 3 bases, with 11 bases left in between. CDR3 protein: CASSQASDMTDTQYF. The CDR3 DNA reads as TGTGCCAGCAGCCAAGCCTCCGACATGACAGATACGCAGTATTTT.

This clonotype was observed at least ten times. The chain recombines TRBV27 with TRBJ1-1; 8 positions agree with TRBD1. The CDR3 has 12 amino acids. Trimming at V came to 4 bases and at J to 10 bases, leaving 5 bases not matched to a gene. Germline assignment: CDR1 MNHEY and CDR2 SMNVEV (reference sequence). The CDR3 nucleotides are TGTGCCAGCAGTTCACAGGGGGAGGCAGCTTTCTTT. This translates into CASSSQGEAAFF.

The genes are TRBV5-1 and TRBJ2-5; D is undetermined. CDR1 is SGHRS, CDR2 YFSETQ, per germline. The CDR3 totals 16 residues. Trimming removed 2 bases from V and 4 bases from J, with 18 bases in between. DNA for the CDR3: TGCGCCAGCAGCTTTAGTCCGCGGACCCCGGGAGAGACCCAGTACTTC. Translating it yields CASSFSPRTPGETQYF.

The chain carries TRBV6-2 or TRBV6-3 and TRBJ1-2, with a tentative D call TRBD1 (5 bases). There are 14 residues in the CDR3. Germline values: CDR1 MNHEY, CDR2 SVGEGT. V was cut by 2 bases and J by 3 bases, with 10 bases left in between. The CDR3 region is CASSYIPGHYGYTF. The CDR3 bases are TGTGCCAGCAGTTACATCCCAGGGCACTATGGCTACACCTTC.

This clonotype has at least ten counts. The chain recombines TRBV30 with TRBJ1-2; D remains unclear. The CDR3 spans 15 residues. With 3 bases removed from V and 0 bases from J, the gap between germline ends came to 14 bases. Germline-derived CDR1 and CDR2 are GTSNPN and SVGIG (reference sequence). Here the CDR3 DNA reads TGTGCCTGGAGAAGGATGCTTACCTCTAACTATGGCTACACCTTC. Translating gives CAWRRMLTSNYGYTF.

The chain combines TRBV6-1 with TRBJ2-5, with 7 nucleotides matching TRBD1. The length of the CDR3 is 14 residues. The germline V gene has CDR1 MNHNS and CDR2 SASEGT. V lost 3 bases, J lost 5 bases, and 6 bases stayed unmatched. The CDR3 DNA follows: TGTGCCAGCAGTGAGTTTTGGGGACAGGAGACCCAGTACTTC. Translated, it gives CASSEFWGQETQYF.

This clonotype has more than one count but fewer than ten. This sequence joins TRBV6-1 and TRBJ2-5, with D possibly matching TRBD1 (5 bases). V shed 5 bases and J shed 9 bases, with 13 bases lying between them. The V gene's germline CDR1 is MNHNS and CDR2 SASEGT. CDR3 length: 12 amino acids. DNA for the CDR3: TGTGCCAGCAGTCCACCCGACAGCTCCCAGTACTTC. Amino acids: CASSPPDSSQYF.

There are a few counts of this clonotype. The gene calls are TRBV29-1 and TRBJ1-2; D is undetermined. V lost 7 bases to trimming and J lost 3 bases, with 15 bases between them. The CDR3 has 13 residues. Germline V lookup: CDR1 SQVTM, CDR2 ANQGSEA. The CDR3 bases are TGCAGCGATGCCTCCACGGGTGACTATGGCTACACCTTC. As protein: CSDASTGDYGYTF.

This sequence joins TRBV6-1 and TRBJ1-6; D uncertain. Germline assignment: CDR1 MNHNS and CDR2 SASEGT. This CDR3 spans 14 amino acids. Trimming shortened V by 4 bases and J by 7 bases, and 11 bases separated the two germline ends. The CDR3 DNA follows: TGTGCCAGCAGTGCGTCCTGGCGGAATTCACCCCTCCACTTT. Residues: CASSASWRNSPLHF.

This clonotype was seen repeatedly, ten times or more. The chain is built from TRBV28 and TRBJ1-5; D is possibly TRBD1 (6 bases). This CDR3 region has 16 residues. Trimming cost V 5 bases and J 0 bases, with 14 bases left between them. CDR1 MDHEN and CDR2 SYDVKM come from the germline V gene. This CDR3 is CASSASGGNSNQPQHF. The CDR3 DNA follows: TGTGCCAGCAGTGCCAGCGGGGGCAATAGCAATCAGCCCCAGCATTTT.